Included here is one T cell receptor beta chain sequence, with context. The antigen remains unidentified. The sample originates from a study of T cell responses to AZD1222 COVID-19 vaccine. Here immunoSEQ multiplex PCR was the method, and the copy in TCRdb shows in-frame clones only, minus some. Here the sample spans 150,000 to 190,000 clones, around 85% being singletons. Findings and caveats of the study: Reports indicate that nearly half of spike-specific TCRs are directed at unmutated variant regions. Only a handful of AZD1222 recipients, several in all, had baseline seropositivity. The donors showed a predominance of white British ancestry and of females, with possible underestimation of clonal diversity. Sampling that yielded the repertoires occurred only after the peak T cell response.

The sequence came from an adult who had recovered from COVID-19. The starting material was peripheral blood, obtained after recovery from COVID-19.

The CDR3 DNA follows: TGTGCCAGCAGCGGGACGGTTGACACTGAAGCTTTCTTT. Its translation is CASSGTVDTEAFF. V gene TRBV9 combines with J gene TRBJ1-1; D call uncertain. The germline V and J ends were trimmed by 3 bases and 3 bases, with 9 bases remaining between them. The CDR3 has 13 amino acids. Germline values: CDR1 SGDLS, CDR2 YYNGEE. The variable domain in full, with the rest retrieved from reference TRBV9 and TRBJ1-1, is DSGVTQTPKHLITATGQRVTLRCSPRSGDLSVYWYQQSLDQGLQFLIQYYNGEERAKGNILERFSAQQFPDLHSELNLSSLELGDSALYFCASSGTVDTEAFFGQGTRLTVV.